These T cell receptor beta chains were read from a single sample in a study of response to subunit inactivated influenza vaccine. TCRdb passed the RT-PCR reads through MiXCR, listing each CDR3 protein once. The sample lists approximately 730,000 distinct CDR3 sequences, approximately 15% occurring once. Sequenced here: PBMCs from blood, sampled 14 days before vaccination. All receptors derive from a man aged 50-60 years who received an inactivated influenza vaccine. Both conserved end residues are part of each CDR3. The D gene is left open where the match is weak. The size entry is marked missing in some rows and otherwise reads once, few, many or a size class.

D: .; J: TRBJ2-1; size: few; V: TRBV7-9; DNA: TGTGCCAGCAGCTCTTTGGGCAGGTACAATGAGCAGTTCTTC; CDR3: CASSSLGRYNEQFF
D: .; J: TRBJ2-4; size: .; V: TRBV28; DNA: TGTGCCAGCAGTTTCCGGGACTGGAAAGCCAAAAACATTCAGTACTTC; CDR3: CASSFRDWKAKNIQYF
D: .; J: TRBJ2-2; size: .; V: TRBV20-1; DNA: TGCAGCGCAGGGGGGAGGACAGTGAACACCGGGGAGCTGTTTTTT; CDR3: CSAGGRTVNTGELFF
D: .; J: TRBJ2-5; size: .; V: TRBV7-9; DNA: TGTGCCAGCAGCCCTGGGCGGGAAAAAGAGACCCAGTACTTC; CDR3: CASSPGREKETQYF
D: .; J: TRBJ2-5; size: many; V: TRBV6-1; DNA: TGTGCCAGCAGGTTGGACGCCAGAAAACAAGAGACCCAGTACTTC; CDR3: CASRLDARKQETQYF
D: .; J: TRBJ2-7; size: .; V: TRBV7-6; DNA: TGTGCCAGCAGCTCGTATAGCGACTACGAGCAGTACTTC; CDR3: CASSSYSDYEQYF
D: .; J: TRBJ1-1; size: few; V: TRBV20-1; DNA: TGCAGTGCTAGAGGTAGGGACACTGAAGCTTTCTTT; CDR3: CSARGRDTEAFF
D: .; J: TRBJ2-2; size: few; V: TRBV7-9; DNA: TGTGCCAGCAGCTTAGAAGAGGTCCTCACCGGGGAGCTGTTTTTT; CDR3: CASSLEEVLTGELFF
D: TRBD1; J: TRBJ2-7; size: few; V: TRBV7-7; DNA: TGTGCCAGCAGCCTAGGACAGGGGGCGGCCTACGAGCAGTACTTC; CDR3: CASSLGQGAAYEQYF
D: .; J: TRBJ2-7; size: many; V: TRBV5-1; DNA: TGCGCCAGCAGCATCAGGCAGGGGCCCGAGCAGTACTTC; CDR3: CASSIRQGPEQYF
D: TRBD2; J: TRBJ2-5; size: .; V: TRBV10-3; DNA: TGTGCCATCAGTGAGCCGGCCGGGAGCGGGAGGGCCCATGAGACCCAGTACTTC; CDR3: CAISEPAGSGRAHETQYF
D: .; J: TRBJ1-2; size: .; V: TRBV14; DNA: TGTGCCAGCAGCCTTGATGCAGGGACGGTCGGCTACACCTTC; CDR3: CASSLDAGTVGYTF
D: .; J: TRBJ2-7; size: .; V: TRBV5-1; DNA: TGCGCCAGCAGCGTAAACAGGGAGGTCAACGAGCAGTACTTC; CDR3: CASSVNREVNEQYF
D: .; J: TRBJ1-4; size: .; V: TRBV10-3; DNA: TGTGCCATCAACGGAGGGGGTCCAAATGAAAAACTGTTTTTT; CDR3: CAINGGGPNEKLFF
D: .; J: TRBJ1-2; size: .; V: TRBV14; DNA: TGTGCCAGCAGCCTCAGACAGGTCTATGGCTACACCTTC; CDR3: CASSLRQVYGYTF
D: .; J: TRBJ1-5; size: .; V: TRBV3-1; DNA: TGTGCCAGCAGCCAAGGGACAGCCCAGCCCCAGCATTTT; CDR3: CASSQGTAQPQHF
D: TRBD2; J: TRBJ2-7; size: .; V: TRBV6-2/TRBV6-3; DNA: TGTGCCAGCAGTTACATGCGGGGGGTCTACGAGCAGTACTTC; CDR3: CASSYMRGVYEQYF
D: TRBD2; J: TRBJ2-7; size: .; V: TRBV13; DNA: TGTGCCAGCAGCTTTATACGTGGCGGGAGGGCTTACGAGCAGTACTTC; CDR3: CASSFIRGGRAYEQYF
D: .; J: TRBJ2-7; size: .; V: TRBV6-5; DNA: TGTGCCAGCAGTTACAGTGGGGTAGAGTACGAGCAGTACTTC; CDR3: CASSYSGVEYEQYF
D: .; J: TRBJ2-7; size: few; V: TRBV20-1; DNA: TGCAGTGCGGCCCGTGCTAGCGCTCACTCCTACGAGCAGTACTTC; CDR3: CSAARASAHSYEQYF
D: .; J: TRBJ2-4; size: few; V: TRBV9; DNA: TGTGCCAGCAGCGTAGAGGGGCAGGGCCAAAACATTCAGTACTTC; CDR3: CASSVEGQGQNIQYF
D: .; J: TRBJ2-7; size: .; V: TRBV4-1; DNA: TGCGCCAGCAGCCAAGATCGGGCCAGAAACTACGAGCAGTACTTC; CDR3: CASSQDRARNYEQYF
D: TRBD2; J: TRBJ2-1; size: .; V: TRBV6-2/TRBV6-3; DNA: TGTGCCAGCACGTCCCTTAGCGGGAGGTCCTACAATGAGCAGTTCTTC; CDR3: CASTSLSGRSYNEQFF
D: TRBD2; J: TRBJ2-1; size: .; V: TRBV27; DNA: TGTGCCAGCAGTTTAAGGGAGCGGGGGAGCTCCTACAATGAGCAGTTCTTC; CDR3: CASSLRERGSSYNEQFF
D: .; J: TRBJ2-1; size: few; V: TRBV5-1; DNA: TGCGCCAGCAGCTTGGGGAGGGACAGCTCCTACAATGAGCAGTTCTTC; CDR3: CASSLGRDSSYNEQFF
D: .; J: TRBJ2-7; size: .; V: TRBV5-1; DNA: TGCGCCAGCAGCTCAGGCGGACTGGGCCGGACTGACGAGCAGTACTTC; CDR3: CASSSGGLGRTDEQYF